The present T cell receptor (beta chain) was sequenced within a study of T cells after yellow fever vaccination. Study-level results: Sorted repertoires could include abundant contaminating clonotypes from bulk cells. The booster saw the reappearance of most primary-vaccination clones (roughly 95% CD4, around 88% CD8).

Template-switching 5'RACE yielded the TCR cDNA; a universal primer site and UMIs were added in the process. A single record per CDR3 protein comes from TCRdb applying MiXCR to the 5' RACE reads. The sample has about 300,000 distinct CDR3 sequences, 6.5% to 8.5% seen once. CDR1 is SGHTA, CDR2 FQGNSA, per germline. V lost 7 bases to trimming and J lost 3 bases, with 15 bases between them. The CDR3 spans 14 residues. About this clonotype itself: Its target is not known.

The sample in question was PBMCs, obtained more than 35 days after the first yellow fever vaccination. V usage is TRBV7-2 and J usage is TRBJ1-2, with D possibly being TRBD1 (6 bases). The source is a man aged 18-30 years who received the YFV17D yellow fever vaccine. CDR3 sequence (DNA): TGTGCCAGCACCCGTTTACAGGGAGACTATGGCTACACCTTC. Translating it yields CASTRLQGDYGYTF.